One and the same sample provided the 14 T cell receptor beta chains below, sequenced in a study of T cell responses to AZD1222 COVID-19 vaccine. Sequencing was performed with immunoSEQ multiplex PCR; in TCRdb, only in-frame clones are kept and a portion is missing. The sample carries approximately 130,000 clones, approximately 90% recorded once. Source: peripheral blood, taken on day 0 of AZD1222 vaccination. Receptors were obtained from an adult in good health.

The V call is TRBV7-2, the J call TRBJ2-7, with D uncertain. CDR1 and CDR2 (germline): SGHTA, FQGNSA. V lost 1 base to trimming and J lost 4 bases, with 17 bases between them. This CDR3 is built from 16 residues. The chain's CDR3 is CASSLGPQALGYEQYF. The CDR3 bases are TGTGCCAGCAGCTTAGGGCCCCAAGCGTTAGGTTACGAGCAGTACTTC.

The chain is built from TRBV20-1 and TRBJ1-1; unclear D gene. Germline V gene data show CDR1 as DFQATT and CDR2 as SNEGSKA (reference sequence). V dropped 8 bases and J dropped 10 bases, with 8 bases sitting between them. The CDR3 covers 8 residues. This CDR3 is CSSLGAFF. The CDR3 DNA follows: TGCAGTTCCCTGGGAGCTTTCTTT.

The chain links TRBV6-5 to TRBJ2-2; TRBD1 is a possible D gene (6 bases). The CDR3 is 14 residues long. V was cut by 8 bases and J by 6 bases, with 16 bases left in between. The V gene's germline CDR1 is MNHEY and CDR2 SVGAGI. The CDR3 region has the DNA TGTGCCAGCCACAGGGTTGAGATGCCCGGGGAGCTGTTTTTT. Its protein is CASHRVEMPGELFF.

The J gene is TRBJ2-5, the V gene TRBV2, with 11 bases that match TRBD2. The germline gives CDR1 SNHLY, CDR2 FYNNEI. Trimming at V came to 4 bases and at J to 4 bases, leaving 8 bases not matched to a gene. CDR3 length equals 16 residues. The CDR3 bases are TGTGCCAGCAGTGTAGGCACTAGCGGGAGTTCAGAGACCCAGTACTTC. Translation gives CASSVGTSGSSETQYF.

This clone was detected only a few times. J is TRBJ1-1 and V is TRBV5-1, with D perhaps TRBD1 (6 bases). Germline V gene sequence: CDR1 SGHRS, CDR2 YFSETQ. CDR3 length equals 16 residues. Trimming took off 4 bases at V and 3 bases at J, with 19 bases between the two ends. The CDR3 DNA follows: TGCGCCAGCAGCGCCAAGGGGGGCACTTGGGACACTGAAGCTTTCTTT. Protein product: CASSAKGGTWDTEAFF.

This sequence joins TRBV3-1 (or the pseudogene TRBV3-2) and TRBJ1-3; no clear D. The CDR3 contains 17 residues. CDR1 LGHDT and CDR2 YNNKEL come from the germline V gene (reference sequence). V shed 1 base and J shed 0 bases, with 13 bases lying between them. The CDR3 loop reads CASSQVEGPSSGNTIYF. In DNA form, the CDR3 reads TGTGCCAGCAGCCAAGTAGAGGGCCCGAGCTCTGGAAACACCATATATTTT.

V usage is TRBV30 and J usage is TRBJ2-5, with TRBD1 as a possible D gene (6 bases). Germline CDR1 and CDR2: GTSNPN and SVGIG (reference sequence). V shed 2 bases and J shed 2 bases, with 15 bases lying between them. The CDR3 is 15 residues long. The CDR3 protein is CAWSLQTGTQETQYF. The CDR3, as DNA: TGTGCCTGGAGTCTGCAGACAGGAACGCAAGAGACCCAGTACTTC.

This chain uses TRBV5-4 with TRBJ1-2; maybe TRBD1 (6 bases). The ends were cut back, 4 bases at V and 2 bases at J, with 15 bases in the middle. Looked up from germline, CDR1 is SGHNT and CDR2 is YYREEE (reference sequence). The CDR3 is 15 residues long. CDR3 in DNA: TGTGCCAGCAGCCCGGGAGGGACACCAAACTATGGCTACACCTTC. Protein product: CASSPGGTPNYGYTF.

The gene calls are TRBV4-2 and TRBJ2-3, with 10 bases that match TRBD2. The ends lost 1 base at V and 1 base at J; junction bases unmatched: 11. This CDR3 is 19 amino acids long. Per the germline V gene, CDR1 is LGHNA and CDR2 is YNFKEQ. The CDR3 region has the DNA TGTGCCAGCAGCCAAGGGGGCCTAGCGGGAGTTTTAGGCACAGATACGCAGTATTTT. Its protein is CASSQGGLAGVLGTDTQYF.

The gene calls are TRBV11-2 and TRBJ2-6, with D uncertain. Deletions cut 6 bases from V and 4 bases from J, with 10 bases between. CDR1 and CDR2 (germline): SGHAT, FQNNGV. The CDR3 is 14 residues long. The CDR3 region is CASRHPFGANVLTF. The CDR3 coding sequence is TGTGCCAGCAGGCATCCTTTCGGGGCCAACGTCCTGACTTTC.

The rearrangement joins TRBV5-8 to TRBJ1-1; D may be TRBD1 (5 bases). The CDR3 spans 14 residues. Germline assignment: CDR1 SGHTS and CDR2 YDEGEE. Trimming cost V 6 bases and J 6 bases, with 18 bases left between them. The CDR3 is CASKWWGQGSEAFF. The CDR3 DNA reads TGTGCCAGCAAGTGGTGGGGTCAGGGCTCTGAAGCTTTCTTT.

This rearrangement joins TRBV5-1 to TRBJ2-5; D is perhaps TRBD1 (6 bases). CDR1 is SGHRS and CDR2 is YFSETQ in the germline V gene. The CDR3 is made up of 14 amino acids. V lost 4 bases and J lost 2, with 12 bases in between. The CDR3 is CASSPVTGQETQYF. The CDR3 nucleotides read TGCGCCAGCAGCCCGGTGACAGGACAAGAGACCCAGTACTTC.

The genes are TRBV27 and TRBJ2-7, with 13 bases matching TRBD2. Unmatched junction bases numbered 4, after V lost 6 bases and J lost 2 bases. Germline assignment: CDR1 MNHEY and CDR2 SMNVEV (reference sequence). CDR3 length equals 15 residues. CDR3 in amino acids: CASSQGLAGAYEQYF. The CDR3, as DNA: TGTGCCAGCAGCCAAGGACTAGCGGGAGCCTACGAGCAGTACTTC.

V is TRBV27 and J is TRBJ2-3, with 11 positions matching TRBD2. Germline V lookup: CDR1 MNHEY, CDR2 SMNVEV (reference sequence). The V and J ends lost 7 bases and 2 bases, in that order; junction bases with no gene match: 8. The CDR3 has 16 residues. Here the CDR3 DNA reads TGTGCCAGCACCCATCCGGGACTAGCGGACACAGATACGCAGTATTTT. It encodes CASTHPGLADTDTQYF.